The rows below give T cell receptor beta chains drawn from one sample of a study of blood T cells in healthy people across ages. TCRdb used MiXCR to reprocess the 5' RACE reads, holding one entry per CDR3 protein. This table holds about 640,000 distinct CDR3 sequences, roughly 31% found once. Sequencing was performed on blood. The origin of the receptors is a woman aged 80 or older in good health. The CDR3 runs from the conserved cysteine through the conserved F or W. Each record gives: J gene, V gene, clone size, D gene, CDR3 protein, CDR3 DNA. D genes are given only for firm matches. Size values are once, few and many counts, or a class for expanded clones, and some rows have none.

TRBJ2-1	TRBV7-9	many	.	CAEVQEHNEQFF	TGTGCCGAGGTCCAGGAACACAATGAGCAGTTCTTC
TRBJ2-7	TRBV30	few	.	CAWSVLGAGEQYF	TGTGCCTGGAGTGTACTGGGGGCGGGCGAGCAGTACTTC
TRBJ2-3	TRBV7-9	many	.	CASSPTSRGDTQYF	TGTGCCAGCAGCCCTACTAGCAGGGGAGATACGCAGTATTTT
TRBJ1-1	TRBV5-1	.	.	CASSLVPGKNTEAFF	TGCGCCAGCAGCTTGGTTCCGGGAAAGAACACTGAAGCTTTCTTT
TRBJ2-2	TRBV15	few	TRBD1	CATSRVVGTGIGELFF	TGTGCCACCAGCAGAGTTGTAGGGACAGGGATCGGGGAGCTGTTTTTT
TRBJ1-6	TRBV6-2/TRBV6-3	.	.	CAGSYFTGLNSPLHF	TGTGCCGGCAGTTACTTTACAGGACTTAATTCACCCCTCCACTTT
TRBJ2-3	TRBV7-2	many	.	CASSSGLRTDTQYF	TGTGCCAGCAGCTCGGGACTGCGCACAGATACGCAGTATTTT
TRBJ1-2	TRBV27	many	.	CASSFQGPNYGYTF	TGTGCCAGCAGTTTCCAGGGGCCCAACTATGGCTACACCTTC
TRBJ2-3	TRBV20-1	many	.	CSARDLPDTDTQYF	TGCAGTGCTAGAGATCTCCCCGACACAGATACGCAGTATTTT
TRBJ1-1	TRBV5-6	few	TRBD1	CASTSTGGKTEAFF	TGTGCCAGCACCTCGACAGGGGGTAAGACTGAAGCTTTCTTT
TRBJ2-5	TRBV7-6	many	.	CASSTTVRYAETQYF	TGTGCCAGCAGCACAACCGTCCGATACGCAGAGACCCAGTACTTC
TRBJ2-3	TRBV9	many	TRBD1	CASRVGQNTDTQYF	TGTGCCAGCAGGGTGGGACAGAACACAGATACGCAGTATTTT
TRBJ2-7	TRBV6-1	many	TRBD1	CASSEEWDSRTHYEQYF	TGTGCCAGCAGTGAAGAGTGGGACAGTAGAACCCACTACGAGCAGTACTTC
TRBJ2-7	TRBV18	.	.	CASSPMARDEQYF	TGTGCCAGCTCCCCAATGGCCAGGGACGAGCAGTACTTC
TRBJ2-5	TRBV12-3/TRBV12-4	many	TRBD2	CASSLLVTSKGSKAQYF	TGTGCCAGCAGTTTATTAGTGACTAGCAAGGGGTCCAAGGCCCAGTACTTC
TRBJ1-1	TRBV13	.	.	CASSPRGHRVNAEAFF	TGTGCCAGCAGCCCTCGAGGCCACAGGGTGAACGCTGAAGCTTTCTTT
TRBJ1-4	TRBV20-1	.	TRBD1	CSADRGIDEKLFF	TGCAGTGCTGACAGGGGGATAGATGAAAAACTGTTTTTT
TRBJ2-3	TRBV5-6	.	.	CASSLAVGGGRTDTQYF	TGTGCCAGCAGCTTGGCGGTAGGGGGGGGACGCACAGATACGCAGTATTTT
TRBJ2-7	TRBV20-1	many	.	CSVMVGTSSYEQYF	TGCAGTGTTATGGTGGGTACCAGCTCCTACGAGCAGTACTTC
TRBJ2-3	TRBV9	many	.	CASSALGGSTDTQYF	TGTGCCAGCAGCGCCCTGGGTGGTAGCACAGATACGCAGTATTTT
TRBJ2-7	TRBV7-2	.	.	CASSLQVLSYEQYF	TGTGCCAGCAGCCTGCAGGTTCTCTCCTACGAGCAGTACTTC
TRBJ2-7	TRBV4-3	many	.	CASSQDSGGGEQYF	TGCGCCAGCAGCCAAGATTCTGGTGGAGGCGAGCAGTACTTC
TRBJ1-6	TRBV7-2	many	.	CASSPRTVYNSPLHF	TGTGCCAGCAGCCCTAGGACAGTATATAATTCACCCCTCCACTTT
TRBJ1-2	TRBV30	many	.	CAWSAGTNYGYTF	TGTGCCTGGAGTGCAGGGACCAACTATGGCTACACCTTC
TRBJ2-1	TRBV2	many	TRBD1	CASRVDRSEQFF	TGTGCCAGCAGGGTGGACAGGTCAGAGCAGTTCTTC
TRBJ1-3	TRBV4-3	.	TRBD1	CASSLQTTGLNTIYF	TGCGCCAGCAGCCTCCAAACGACAGGGCTAAACACCATATATTTT
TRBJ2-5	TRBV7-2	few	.	CASSLQGVNNEQYF	TGTGCCAGCAGCTTACAGGGAGTCAACAATGAGCAGTACTTC
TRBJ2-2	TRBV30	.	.	CAWVPIGNNGGELFF	TGTGCCTGGGTCCCCATAGGGAATAATGGCGGGGAGCTGTTTTTT
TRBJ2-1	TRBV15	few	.	CATSREGLHNEQFF	TGTGCCACCAGCAGAGAAGGACTTCACAATGAGCAGTTCTTC
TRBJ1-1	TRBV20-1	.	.	CSASPRGTEAFF	TGCAGTGCTAGCCCCAGGGGCACTGAAGCTTTCTTT
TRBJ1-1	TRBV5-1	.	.	CASRSLSITEAFF	TGCGCCAGCAGAAGCTTATCGATCACTGAAGCTTTCTTT
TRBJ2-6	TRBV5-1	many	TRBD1	CASSLNPGGRGGANVLTF	TGCGCCAGCAGCTTGAACCCAGGGGGCCGGGGGGGGGCCAACGTCCTGACTTTC
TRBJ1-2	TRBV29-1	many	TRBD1	CSVTPGQGINYGYTF	TGCAGCGTTACGCCGGGACAGGGAATTAACTATGGCTACACCTTC
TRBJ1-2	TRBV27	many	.	CASSPYRQADYGYTF	TGTGCCAGCAGTCCGTATAGACAAGCTGACTATGGCTACACCTTC
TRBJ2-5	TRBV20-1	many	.	CSARGATQETQYF	TGCAGTGCTAGGGGCGCGACTCAAGAGACCCAGTACTTC
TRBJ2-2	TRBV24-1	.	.	CATSDLAGELFF	TGTGCCACCAGTGATCTAGCCGGGGAGCTGTTTTTT
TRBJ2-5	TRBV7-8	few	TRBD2	CASSSLTSSDNEQYF	TGTGCCAGCAGCTCTCTGACTAGCAGTGACAATGAGCAGTACTTC
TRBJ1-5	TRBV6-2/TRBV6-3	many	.	CASRINSNQPQHF	TGTGCCAGCAGAATAAATAGCAATCAGCCCCAGCATTTT
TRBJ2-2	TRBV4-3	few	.	CASSPGTDYTGELFF	TGCGCCAGCAGCCCCGGGACGGATTACACCGGGGAGCTGTTTTTT
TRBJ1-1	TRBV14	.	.	CASSQVLPRVGTEAFF	TGTGCCAGCAGCCAAGTCCTTCCCAGGGTAGGCACTGAAGCTTTCTTT
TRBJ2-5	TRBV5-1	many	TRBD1	CASSSTGLETQYF	TGCGCCAGCAGCTCGACAGGGTTGGAGACCCAGTACTTC